The 7 T cell receptor beta chains given below trace back to one sample, sequenced in a study of early T cells in non-severe SARS-CoV-2 infection (dated by TCRdb to the early 2020s). The library was built by means of 5' RACE. Sequencing used a NextSeq 500. The public reads were reprocessed in TCRdb via fastp at Q25 and MiXCR, keeping in-frame beta chains. Each entry merges the rows of one CDR3 protein and shows their most common DNA and genes. This sample comprises roughly 49,000 distinct CDR3 sequences, about 4.2% of them detected only once. Of the sample, about 6% is held by the ten largest clones. Sequences were obtained from whole blood. The receptors were sampled from an adult who was a healthcare worker with PCR-confirmed SARS-CoV-2 infection or an uninfected control (not recorded which).

The chain has TRBV30 and TRBJ1-3; D unclear. The V and J ends lost 0 bases and 4 bases respectively, with 10 bases between them. The CDR3 spans 14 residues. CDR1 is GTSNPN and CDR2 is SVGIG in the germline V gene (reference sequence). The CDR3 bases are TGTGCCTGGAGTGTACTCCTGGGAGGAAACACCATATATTTT. This gives the protein CAWSVLLGGNTIYF.

There are many counts of this clonotype. V is TRBV3-1 and J is TRBJ2-3; the D gene could be TRBD1 or TRBD2 (5 bases each). Germline values: CDR1 LGHDT, CDR2 YNNKEL (reference sequence). V gave up 4 bases and J gave up 3 bases, with 14 bases separating them. The CDR3 spans 15 residues. DNA for the CDR3: TGTGCCAGCAGCCCGGGACGGGTGGAGACAGATACGCAGTATTTT. Translated, it gives CASSPGRVETDTQYF.

V is TRBV7-2 and J is TRBJ1-1, with D unclear. V lost 2 bases and J lost 1, with 8 bases in between. CDR1 is SGHTA, CDR2 FQGNSA, per germline. CDR3 size: 14 residues. DNA of the CDR3: TGTGCCAGCAGCTTAAATGCGTGGAACACTGAAGCTTTCTTT. This translates into CASSLNAWNTEAFF. Using reference TRBV7-2 and TRBJ1-1 for the parts outside the CDR3, the full variable domain is GAGVSQSPSNKVTEKGKDVELRCDPISGHTALYWYRQSLGQGLEFLIYFQGNSAPDKSGLPSDRFSAERTGGSVSTLTIQRTQQEDSAVYLCASSLNAWNTEAFFGQGTRLTVV.

This clonotype was counted many times. The genes are TRBV9 and TRBJ1-4; the D gene is possibly TRBD1 (6 bases). The germline gives CDR1 SGDLS, CDR2 YYNGEE. Trimming took 5 bases from V and 7 from J, leaving 15 bases between them. The CDR3 totals 14 residues. CDR3 loop: CASSEGTRFEKLFF. CDR3 DNA sequence: TGTGCCAGCAGTGAGGGGACACGCTTTGAAAAACTGTTTTTT.

The sample holds many counts of this clonotype. The chain is built from TRBV4-2 and TRBJ2-3; D gene ambiguous. Trimming cost V 0 bases and J 4 bases, with 17 bases left between them. Looked up from germline, CDR1 is LGHNA and CDR2 is YNFKEQ. CDR3 length equals 17 residues. The CDR3 DNA is TGTGCCAGCAGCCAAGATCGCGCTTCCGTCTCCCCAGATACGCAGTATTTT. Its protein is CASSQDRASVSPDTQYF.

This clonotype was picked up many times. This rearrangement joins TRBV7-8 to TRBJ2-1, with a weak D call TRBD1 (5 bases). This CDR3 spans 15 amino acids. The germline V and J ends were trimmed by 1 base and 7 bases, with 14 bases remaining between them. The V gene's germline CDR1 is SGHVS and CDR2 FQNEAQ. The CDR3: CASSLGFRRGNEQFF. The CDR3 DNA follows: TGTGCCAGCAGCTTAGGGTTTAGAAGGGGAAATGAGCAGTTCTTC.

The chain carries TRBV7-2 and TRBJ2-7; 10 bases line up with TRBD2. Germline V gene data show CDR1 as SGHTA and CDR2 as FQGNSA. The J segment lost 2 bases and the V segment lost 1 base, leaving 5 bases of the junction unmatched. This CDR3 is built from 16 residues. The DNA for the CDR3 is TGTGCCAGCAGCTTAGTTATAGCGGGGGGAACCTACGAGCAGTACTTC. This gives the protein CASSLVIAGGTYEQYF.